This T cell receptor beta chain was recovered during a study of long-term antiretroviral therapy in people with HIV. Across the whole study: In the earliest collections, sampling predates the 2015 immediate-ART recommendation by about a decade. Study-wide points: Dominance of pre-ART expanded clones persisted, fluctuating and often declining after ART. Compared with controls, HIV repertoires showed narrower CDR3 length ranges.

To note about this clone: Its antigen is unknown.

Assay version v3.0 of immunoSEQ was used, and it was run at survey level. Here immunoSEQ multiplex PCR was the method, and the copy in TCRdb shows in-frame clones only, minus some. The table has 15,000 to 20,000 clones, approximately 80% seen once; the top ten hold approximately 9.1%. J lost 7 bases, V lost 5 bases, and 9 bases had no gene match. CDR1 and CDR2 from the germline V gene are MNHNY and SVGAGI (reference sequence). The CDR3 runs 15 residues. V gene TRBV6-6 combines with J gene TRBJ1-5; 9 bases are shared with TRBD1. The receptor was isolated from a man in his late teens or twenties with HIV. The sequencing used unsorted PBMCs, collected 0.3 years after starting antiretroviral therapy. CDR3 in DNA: TGTGCCAGCAGTCACACCGGGACAGGGCAACAGCCCCAGCATTTT. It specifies CASSHTGTGQQPQHF.